This TCR beta chain originates from a study of blood T cells in healthy people across ages. On this clonotype itself: What it binds is unknown.

Study-level findings and limits: The lack of PBMC sorting stopped any conclusive naive versus antigen-experienced comparison.

The CDR3 consists of 14 residues. The V gene's germline CDR1 is MNHEY and CDR2 SVGEGT. V was clipped by 6 bases and J by 0 bases, with 11 bases between them. Healthy Caucasian individuals from Russia aged roughly 6 to 95 were enrolled as donors. Each donor's blood draw was approximately 10 milliliters of peripheral blood. Primed by a sample-barcoded 5' primer and a J-beta primer mix, a second PCR proceeded for 7 to 11 cycles. Tags on each cDNA molecule came from a template-switch adaptor with 12 random nucleotides. MiXCR, applied by TCRdb to the 5' RACE reads, yields one record per CDR3 protein. The data hold approximately 800,000 distinct CDR3 sequences, with 53% observed a single time.

The receptor was derived from a man of 80 years or more in good health. The sequenced sample was blood. The chain has TRBV6-2 or TRBV6-3 and TRBJ1-1; D may be TRBD1 (5 bases). CDR3 region: CASSRRGVNTEAFF. The DNA of the CDR3 is TGTGCCAGCAGCCGCCGAGGGGTGAACACTGAAGCTTTCTTT.